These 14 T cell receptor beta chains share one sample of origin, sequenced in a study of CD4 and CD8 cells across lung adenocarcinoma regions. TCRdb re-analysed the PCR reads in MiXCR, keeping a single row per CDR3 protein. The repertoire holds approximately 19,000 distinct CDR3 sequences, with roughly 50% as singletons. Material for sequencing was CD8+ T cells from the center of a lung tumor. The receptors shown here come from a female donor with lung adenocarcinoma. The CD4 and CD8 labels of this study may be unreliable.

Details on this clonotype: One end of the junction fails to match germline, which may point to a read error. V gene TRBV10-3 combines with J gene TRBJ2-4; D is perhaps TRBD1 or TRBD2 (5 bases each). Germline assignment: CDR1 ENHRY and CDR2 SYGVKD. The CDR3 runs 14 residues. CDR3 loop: CAGIGARDQDIQYF. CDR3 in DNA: TGTGCGGGCATTGGTGCCCGGGACCAAGACATCCAGTACTTC.

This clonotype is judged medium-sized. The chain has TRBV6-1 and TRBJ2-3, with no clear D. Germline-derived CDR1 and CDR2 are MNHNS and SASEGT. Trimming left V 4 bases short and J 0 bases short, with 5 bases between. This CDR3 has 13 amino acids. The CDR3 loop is CASSALSTDTQYF. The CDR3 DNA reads TGTGCCAGCAGTGCACTGAGCACAGATACGCAGTATTTT.

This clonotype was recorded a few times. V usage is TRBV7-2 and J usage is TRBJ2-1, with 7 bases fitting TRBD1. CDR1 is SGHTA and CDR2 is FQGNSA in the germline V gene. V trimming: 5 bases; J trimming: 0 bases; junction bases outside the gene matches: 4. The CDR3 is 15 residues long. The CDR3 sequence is CASSGGQSSYNEQFF. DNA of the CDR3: TGTGCCAGCAGCGGGGGACAGAGCTCCTACAATGAGCAGTTCTTC.

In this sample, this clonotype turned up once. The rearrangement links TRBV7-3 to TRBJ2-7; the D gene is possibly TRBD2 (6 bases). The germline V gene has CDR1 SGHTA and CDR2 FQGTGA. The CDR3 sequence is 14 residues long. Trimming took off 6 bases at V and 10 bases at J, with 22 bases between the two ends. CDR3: CASSLDPGENIQYV. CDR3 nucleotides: TGTGCCAGCAGTTTGGACCCGGGGGAAAACATTCAGTACGTC.

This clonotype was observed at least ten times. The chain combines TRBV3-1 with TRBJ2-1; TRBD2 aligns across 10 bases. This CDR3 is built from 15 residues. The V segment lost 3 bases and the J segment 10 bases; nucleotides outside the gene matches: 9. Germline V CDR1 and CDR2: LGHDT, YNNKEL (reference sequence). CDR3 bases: TGTGCCAGCAGCCAGCCGGGTAGCGGGAGGACCGAGCAGTTCTTC. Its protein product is CASSQPGSGRTEQFF.

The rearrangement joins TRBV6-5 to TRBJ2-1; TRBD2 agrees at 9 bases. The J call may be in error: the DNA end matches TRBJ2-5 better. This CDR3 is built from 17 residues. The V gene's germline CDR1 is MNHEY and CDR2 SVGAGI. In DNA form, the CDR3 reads TGTGCCAGCAGTTATGCGGCGGGAGGGAGGGTAGAGGAGACCCAGTACTTC. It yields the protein CASSYAAGGRVEETQYF.

This CDR3 reads CASSVSDRTGQPQHF. The CDR3, as DNA: TGTGCCAGCAGCGTGTCGGACAGGACGGGTCAGCCCCAGCATTTT. J is TRBJ1-5 and V is TRBV9; 7 positions agree with TRBD1. This CDR3 contains 15 residues. J lost 6 bases, V lost 2 bases, and 8 bases had no gene match. Germline-derived CDR1 and CDR2 are SGDLS and YYNGEE.

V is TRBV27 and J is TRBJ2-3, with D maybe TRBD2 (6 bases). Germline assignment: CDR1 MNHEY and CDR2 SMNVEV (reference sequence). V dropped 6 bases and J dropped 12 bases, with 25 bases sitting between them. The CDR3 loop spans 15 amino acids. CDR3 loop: CASRQRVGVKNIQYF. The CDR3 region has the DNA TGTGCCAGCAGGCAGCGGGTAGGAGTCAAAAATATTCAGTATTTT.

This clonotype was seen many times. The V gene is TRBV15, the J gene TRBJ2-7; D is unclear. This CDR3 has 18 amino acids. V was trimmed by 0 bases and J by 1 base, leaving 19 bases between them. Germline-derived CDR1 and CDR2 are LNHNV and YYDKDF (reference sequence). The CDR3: CATSRDFSSWTPSYEQYF. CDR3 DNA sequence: TGTGCCACCAGCAGAGATTTTAGTTCTTGGACCCCATCCTACGAGCAGTACTTC.

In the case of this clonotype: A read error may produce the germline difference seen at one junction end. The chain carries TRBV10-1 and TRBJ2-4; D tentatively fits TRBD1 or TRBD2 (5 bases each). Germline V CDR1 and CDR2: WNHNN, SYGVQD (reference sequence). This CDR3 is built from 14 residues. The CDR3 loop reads CGITGLRATNTQYF. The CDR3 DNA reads TGCGGCATCACGGGGCTGCGAGCCACAAACACTCAGTACTTT.

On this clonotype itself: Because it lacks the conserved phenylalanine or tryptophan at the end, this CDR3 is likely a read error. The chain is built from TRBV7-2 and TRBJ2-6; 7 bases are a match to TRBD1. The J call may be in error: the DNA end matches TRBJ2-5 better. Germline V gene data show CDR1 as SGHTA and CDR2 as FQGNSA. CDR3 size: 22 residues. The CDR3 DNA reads TGTGCCAGCAGCTTAGGAAACCGGGACAGACAGAAAAGTAGCTCTGGGGCCAACGTCCAGTACGTC. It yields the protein CASSLGNRDRQKSSSGANVQYV.

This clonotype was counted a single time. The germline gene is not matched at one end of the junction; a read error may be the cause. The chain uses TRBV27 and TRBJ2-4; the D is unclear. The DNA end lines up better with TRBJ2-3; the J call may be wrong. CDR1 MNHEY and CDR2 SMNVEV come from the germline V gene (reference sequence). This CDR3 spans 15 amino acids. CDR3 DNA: TGTGCCCGCAGTCCGGGCCGGGCAGCCAAAAACATTCAGTATTTT. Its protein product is CARSPGRAAKNIQYF.

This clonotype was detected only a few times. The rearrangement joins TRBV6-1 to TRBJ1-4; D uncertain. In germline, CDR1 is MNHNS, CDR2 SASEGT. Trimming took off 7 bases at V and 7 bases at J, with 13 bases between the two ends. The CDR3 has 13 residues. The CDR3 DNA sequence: TGTGCCAGCAAATACCAGACGGGTGAAAAACTGTTTTTT. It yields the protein CASKYQTGEKLFF.

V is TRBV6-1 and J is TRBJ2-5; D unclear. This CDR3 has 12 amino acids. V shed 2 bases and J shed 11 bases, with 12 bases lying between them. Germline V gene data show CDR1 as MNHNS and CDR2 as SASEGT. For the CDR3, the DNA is TGTGCCAGCAGTGAACTGAGTTTGGGGCAGTACTTC. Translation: CASSELSLGQYF.